A single sample gave rise to the 24 T cell receptor beta chains below, sequenced in a study of early stage breast cancer tumors. Clones were sequenced by immunoSEQ multiplex PCR, and TCRdb holds only the in-frame ones, with some missing. This repertoire shows approximately 10,000 clones, about 73% found once; its top ten account for 20% to 25%. The sequenced material came from breast tumor tissue. The receptors derive from a person aged 35 to 50 with breast cancer.

This chain connects TRBV11-3 to TRBJ2-1, with 13 bases aligning to TRBD2. V shed 5 bases and J 8 bases; nucleotides not matched to a gene: 6. The V gene's germline CDR1 is SGHNT and CDR2 YENEEA. This CDR3 contains 15 residues. CDR3 nucleotide sequence: TGTGCCAGCAGCCGGGGAACTAGCGGGAGGGATGAGCAGTTCTTC. This encodes CASSRGTSGRDEQFF.

V is TRBV7-2 and J is TRBJ2-7, with D possibly TRBD1 on 5 matching bases. The CDR3 contains 14 residues. The germline gives CDR1 SGHTA, CDR2 FQGNSA. Trimming removed 1 base at V and 4 bases at J, with 11 bases between. The CDR3 here is CASSLGPGKYEQYF. The CDR3 DNA sequence: TGTGCCAGCAGCTTAGGCCCAGGGAAATACGAGCAGTACTTC.

This chain uses TRBV4-2 with TRBJ2-3; 12 nucleotides align to TRBD2. CDR1 is LGHNA and CDR2 is YNFKEQ in the germline V gene. J gave up 3 bases and V 4 bases, and 5 bases lay outside the gene matches. The CDR3 is made up of 16 amino acids. The CDR3 here is CASSPRTSGKTDTQYF. DNA for the CDR3: TGTGCCAGCAGCCCTCGGACTAGCGGGAAAACAGATACGCAGTATTTT.

The V and J genes are TRBV9 and TRBJ2-3; D not resolved. Trimming shortened V by 1 base and J by 2 bases, and 14 bases separated the two germline ends. Germline CDR1 and CDR2: SGDLS and YYNGEE. CDR3 length: 16 residues. The CDR3 loop reads CASSVTSVAVTDTQYF. In nucleotides, the CDR3 is TGTGCCAGCAGCGTAACCTCAGTAGCAGTCACAGATACGCAGTATTTT.

This clone came up once. V and J are TRBV4-1 and TRBJ2-3; 8 nucleotides match TRBD2. This CDR3 has 16 amino acids. Germline V gene sequence: CDR1 MGHRA, CDR2 YSYEKL. The ends lost 6 bases at V and 2 bases at J; junction bases unmatched: 10. CDR3 nucleotides: TGCGCCAGCAGACCCCGGGTAGCGGGAACCACAGATACGCAGTATTTT. Residues: CASRPRVAGTTDTQYF.

This chain connects TRBV5-1 to TRBJ2-7; D uncertain. This CDR3 region has 13 residues. The germline gives CDR1 SGHRS, CDR2 YFSETQ. Trimming took 0 bases from V and 5 from J, leaving 9 bases between them. The DNA for the CDR3 is TGCGCCAGCAGCTTGGTTCCGAACGACGAGCAGTACTTC. As protein: CASSLVPNDEQYF.

The chain employs TRBV19 and TRBJ2-5; D remains ambiguous. CDR1 LNHDA and CDR2 SQIVND come from the germline V gene (reference sequence). CDR3 length: 13 residues. V lost 0 bases and J lost 6, with 8 bases in between. The CDR3 sequence is CASSIDRWKTQYF. The CDR3 region has the DNA TGTGCCAGTAGTATAGATCGTTGGAAGACCCAGTACTTC.

The chain links TRBV14 to TRBJ1-5; D uncertain. Per the germline V gene, CDR1 is SGHDN and CDR2 is FVKESK. The length of the CDR3 is 14 residues. Trimming stripped 0 bases from V and 0 bases from J, with 3 bases between. The CDR3 spells CASSQENSNQPQHF. CDR3 nucleotides: TGTGCCAGCAGCCAAGAAAATAGCAATCAGCCCCAGCATTTT.

This clone has only one observation. The V call is TRBV5-6, the J call TRBJ1-2; D ambiguous. Germline V gene data show CDR1 as SGHDT and CDR2 as YYEEEE. The V gene lost 0 bases and the J gene lost 5 bases, with 20 bases spanning the gap. This CDR3 comprises 17 residues. The CDR3 nucleotides read TGTGCCAGCAGCTTGGTCTCATCAGACACACTGCATTATGGCTACACCTTC. Translation gives CASSLVSSDTLHYGYTF. Full variable domain (missing parts from reference TRBV5-6 and TRBJ1-2): DAGVTQSPTHLIKTRGQQVTLRCSPKSGHDTVSWYQQALGQGPQFIFQYYEEEERQRGNFPDRFSGHQFPNYSSELNVNALLLGDSALYLCASSLVSSDTLHYGYTFGSGTRLTVV.

The chain couples TRBV5-5 to TRBJ2-7; TRBD1 matches 7 bases. Trimming at V came to 0 bases and at J to 4 bases, leaving 7 bases not matched to a gene. The CDR3 consists of 15 residues. The germline V gene has CDR1 SGHKS and CDR2 YYEKEE (reference sequence). CDR3: CASSLVWDSYYEQYF. The CDR3 DNA is TGTGCCAGCAGCTTGGTTTGGGACAGTTATTACGAGCAGTACTTC.

By share of the sample, this clone is medium-sized. The V call is TRBV25-1, the J call TRBJ2-7; D remains ambiguous. V lost 3 bases and J 4 bases, leaving 7 bases between the germline ends. Per germline, CDR1 MGHDK and CDR2 SYGVNS. The CDR3 runs to 12 residues. CDR3 loop: CASSDGFYEQYF. CDR3 nucleotides: TGTGCCAGCAGTGACGGATTTTACGAGCAGTACTTC.

The chain recombines TRBV5-6 with TRBJ2-1; TRBD2 matches 8 bases. Germline V gene lookup returns CDR1 SGHDT and CDR2 YYEEEE. J gave up 7 bases and V 5 bases, and 14 bases lay outside the gene matches. This CDR3 contains 16 residues. The CDR3 sequence is CASSLTGTRIGNEQFF. The CDR3 DNA reads as TGTGCCAGCAGTTTGACCGGGACTAGGATTGGGAATGAGCAGTTCTTC.

The V call is TRBV30, the J call TRBJ2-7, with 12 bases fitting TRBD2. The V and J ends lost 0 bases and 9 bases, in that order; junction bases with no gene match: 6. Looked up from germline, CDR1 is GTSNPN and CDR2 is SVGIG (reference sequence). CDR3 length equals 14 residues. DNA for the CDR3: TGTGCCTGGAGTGTGACTCGACTAGCGGGAGTGCAGTACTTC. Amino acids: CAWSVTRLAGVQYF.

The chain carries TRBV4-1 and TRBJ2-6; weak D call: TRBD2 (7 bases). CDR3 length: 21 amino acids. Germline V gene sequence: CDR1 MGHRA, CDR2 YSYEKL. V dropped 0 bases and J dropped 0 bases, with 21 bases sitting between them. The CDR3 coding sequence is TGCGCCAGCAGCCAAGATTCGGGGTGGGGGGGCGCGACCTCTGGGGCCAACGTCCTGACTTTC. As protein: CASSQDSGWGGATSGANVLTF.

CDR3 coding DNA: TGTGCCAGCAGTTCCCGGACTAGCAACAATGAGCAGTTCTTC. This gives the protein CASSSRTSNNEQFF. The chain is built from TRBV27 and TRBJ2-1, with 8 bases identical to TRBD2. After removal of 4 bases from V and 5 bases from J, the junction contained 4 bases not matched to a gene. Germline loops: CDR1 MNHEY, CDR2 SMNVEV (reference sequence). The length of the CDR3 is 14 residues.

This clone is labeled medium-sized (0.01 to 0.1%). The rearrangement links TRBV11-2 to TRBJ2-7; TRBD2 aligns across 8 bases. The junction had 3 bases not matched to a gene; V was cut back by 3 bases and J by 2 bases. Germline values: CDR1 SGHAT, CDR2 FQNNGV. The CDR3 has 14 amino acids. The CDR3 DNA reads as TGTGCCAGCAGCTTTAGCGGGGAGACCTACGAGCAGTACTTC. Its translation is CASSFSGETYEQYF. Full variable domain (rest looked up from reference TRBV11-2 and TRBJ2-7): EAGVAQSPRYKIIEKRQSVAFWCNPISGHATLYWYQQILGQGPKLLIQFQNNGVVDDSQLPKDRFSAERLKGVDSTLKIQPAKLEDSAVYLCASSFSGETYEQYFGPGTRLTVT.

This clone has only a few counts. The rearrangement uses TRBV11-2 and TRBJ2-7; 11 positions agree with TRBD2. V lost 1 base, J lost 3 bases, and 14 bases stayed unmatched. The germline V gene encodes CDR1 SGHAT and CDR2 FQNNGV. The CDR3 contains 19 residues. Here the CDR3 reads CASSLVLTSGSVGVYEQYF. CDR3 nucleotides: TGTGCCAGCAGCTTAGTGTTAACTAGCGGGAGTGTGGGGGTCTACGAGCAGTACTTC.

This chain uses TRBV19 with TRBJ1-2, with a weak D call TRBD1 (5 bases). There are 13 residues in the CDR3. Germline CDR1 LNHDA, CDR2 SQIVND (reference sequence). V lost 3 bases and J 4 bases, leaving 9 bases between the germline ends. CDR3 coding DNA: TGTGCCAGTAGTATGGGGCGGATCTATGGCTACACCTTC. Translated: CASSMGRIYGYTF.

This clone has more than one count but fewer than ten. V and J are TRBV7-9 and TRBJ2-1, with unresolved D. This CDR3 comprises 13 residues. V lost 1 base and J 4 bases, leaving 5 bases between the germline ends. Per the germline V gene, CDR1 is SEHNR and CDR2 is FQNEAQ (reference sequence). CDR3: CASSLVGYNEQFF. Here the CDR3 DNA reads TGTGCCAGCAGCTTAGTGGGGTACAATGAGCAGTTCTTC.

V gene TRBV5-5 combines with J gene TRBJ2-2; D unresolved. The CDR3 extends over 14 amino acids. Trimming removed 1 base from V and 0 bases from J, with 4 bases in between. Germline V gives CDR1 SGHKS, CDR2 YYEKEE (reference sequence). The CDR3 coding sequence is TGTGCCAGCAGCTTGACAGCGAACACCGGGGAGCTGTTTTTT. This gives the protein CASSLTANTGELFF.

The chain employs TRBV19 and TRBJ1-5, with D possibly matching TRBD1 (6 bases). Germline loops: CDR1 LNHDA, CDR2 SQIVND (reference sequence). Trimming pared 3 bases from V and 4 bases from J, leaving 16 bases between. This CDR3 contains 16 residues. CDR3 bases: TGTGCCAGTAGTATGGGGACATCTTCAAGTAATCAGCCCCAGCATTTT. It encodes CASSMGTSSSNQPQHF.

DNA for the CDR3: TGTGCCAGCTCACCTTCCGGGGAGACCCAGTACTTC. Translated, it gives CASSPSGETQYF. This rearrangement joins TRBV18 to TRBJ2-5; D is undetermined. Germline loops: CDR1 KGHSH, CDR2 LQKENI. This CDR3 is 12 amino acids long. The V end lost 3 bases, the J end lost 5 bases, and 7 bases lay between the germline ends.

This clone was counted between two and nine times. The chain recombines TRBV2 with TRBJ2-2; D unclear. CDR1 and CDR2 from the germline V gene are SNHLY and FYNNEI. Between the trimmed V and J ends, which lost 2 bases and 7 bases, there was a span of 11 bases. This CDR3 region has 14 residues. CDR3 residues: CASSETVRVGELFF. In DNA form, the CDR3 reads TGTGCCAGCAGTGAAACGGTTAGGGTCGGGGAGCTGTTTTTT.

This rearrangement joins TRBV28 to TRBJ2-5; D is unclear. Germline V gene sequence: CDR1 MDHEN, CDR2 SYDVKM. Trimming took off 4 bases at V and 0 bases at J, with 6 bases between the two ends. The CDR3 totals 13 residues. CDR3 bases: TGTGCCAGCAGTTGGGGTAACCAAGAGACCCAGTACTTC. This gives the protein CASSWGNQETQYF. The variable domain in full, completed from reference TRBV28 and TRBJ2-5, reads DVKVTQSSRYLVKRTGEKVFLECVQDMDHENMFWYRQDPGLGLRLIYFSYDVKMKEKGDIPEGYSVSREKKERFSLILESASTNQTSMYLCASSWGNQETQYFGPGTRLLVL.